This note documents a single T cell receptor beta chain sequence. There are 10 residues in the CDR3. V lost 6 bases, J lost 14 bases, and 9 bases stayed unmatched. The germline CDR1 and CDR2 sequences are DFQATT and SNEGSKA (reference sequence). This sample was included in a study of blood T cell repertoires in COVID-19. The overall study: Italy, Spain and the United States were the sources of the convalescent and acute COVID-19 samples. T cells, B-cell-depleted T cells, or PBMCs supplied cDNA or gDNA.

Original analysis: Cell counts per sample came from amplifying reference gene primers. Assay: immunoSEQ multiplex PCR; the TCRdb copy retains only in-frame clones and omits some. The DNA was the basis for D and trimming; V, J and clone size are from that table. The sample shows under 30,000 clones, 80% to 90% of them seen only once. The source of this sequence is a human donor in a cohort sampled during active COVID-19. V gene TRBV20-1 combines with J gene TRBJ1-1, with 7 nucleotides matching TRBD1. Input material: peripheral blood. For the CDR3, the DNA is TGCAGTGCCCTCCGGGACAGAGTATTCTTT. Its protein product is CSALRDRVFF.